This is a list of T cell receptor beta chains from one sample in a study of cytotoxic CD8 clonotypes in ibrutinib-treated CLL. Method: immunoSEQ multiplex PCR; TCRdb's copy keeps in-frame clones and lacks some. The sample lists about 150,000 clones, 70% to 80% occurring once. Sequenced material: PBMCs, taken after 24 months of ibrutinib treatment. Receptors originate from a human donor with chronic lymphocytic leukemia. Both conserved end residues are part of each CDR3. Clone size is shown for a subset of rows, as once, few, many or a class of expanded clone.

j_call: TRBJ2-5
v_call: TRBV19
clone_size: .
cdr3_aa: CASSIGTAQETQYF

j_call: TRBJ2-3
v_call: TRBV18
clone_size: many
cdr3_aa: CASSPPVSTDTQYF

j_call: TRBJ2-5
v_call: TRBV6-5
clone_size: .
cdr3_aa: CASRASQETQYF

j_call: TRBJ1-1
v_call: TRBV28
clone_size: .
cdr3_aa: CATGQIEAFF

j_call: TRBJ2-2
v_call: TRBV5-6
clone_size: few
cdr3_aa: CASSYGQGLVTGELFF

j_call: TRBJ1-1
v_call: TRBV2
clone_size: .
cdr3_aa: CASSDSGVGTEAFF

j_call: TRBJ2-7
v_call: TRBV9
clone_size: .
cdr3_aa: CASSPGGGRYEQYF

j_call: TRBJ2-1
v_call: TRBV9
clone_size: .
cdr3_aa: CASSPSGDSYNEQFF

j_call: TRBJ1-6
v_call: TRBV6-5
clone_size: .
cdr3_aa: CASSYAGTGASPLHF

j_call: TRBJ2-7
v_call: TRBV11-2
clone_size: .
cdr3_aa: CASSPGLAEQYF

j_call: TRBJ2-5
v_call: TRBV7-9
clone_size: .
cdr3_aa: CASSHPGGPETQYF

j_call: TRBJ2-3
v_call: TRBV5-1
clone_size: .
cdr3_aa: CASSLATDTQYF

j_call: TRBJ2-5
v_call: TRBV4-3
clone_size: .
cdr3_aa: CASSRGLAGGTEETQYF

j_call: TRBJ2-1
v_call: TRBV7-2
clone_size: .
cdr3_aa: CASSSLWREYHNEQFF

j_call: TRBJ2-1
v_call: TRBV5-4
clone_size: .
cdr3_aa: CASSGRAYNEQFF

j_call: TRBJ2-7
v_call: TRBV19
clone_size: .
cdr3_aa: CASRPTDTYEQYF

j_call: TRBJ2-1
v_call: TRBV30
clone_size: .
cdr3_aa: CAWFLAGAARHYNEQFF

j_call: TRBJ2-1
v_call: TRBV19
clone_size: .
cdr3_aa: CASSIATGGRDEQFF

j_call: TRBJ2-7
v_call: TRBV30
clone_size: many
cdr3_aa: CAWSVAGWGYEQYF

j_call: TRBJ2-7
v_call: TRBV28
clone_size: .
cdr3_aa: CASSPPAPSTEQYF

j_call: TRBJ2-7
v_call: TRBV7-3
clone_size: large
cdr3_aa: CASSFGLAGEQYF

j_call: TRBJ1-1
v_call: TRBV18
clone_size: .
cdr3_aa: CASSPTGQAGTEAFF

j_call: TRBJ1-3
v_call: TRBV6-5
clone_size: .
cdr3_aa: CASSQGRASGNTIYF

j_call: TRBJ2-1
v_call: TRBV19
clone_size: .
cdr3_aa: CASSIAAAAYNEQFF

j_call: TRBJ2-5
v_call: TRBV5-6
clone_size: .
cdr3_aa: CASSRPGTGIGEETQYF

j_call: TRBJ1-6
v_call: TRBV7-6
clone_size: .
cdr3_aa: CASSLGSPENSPLHF